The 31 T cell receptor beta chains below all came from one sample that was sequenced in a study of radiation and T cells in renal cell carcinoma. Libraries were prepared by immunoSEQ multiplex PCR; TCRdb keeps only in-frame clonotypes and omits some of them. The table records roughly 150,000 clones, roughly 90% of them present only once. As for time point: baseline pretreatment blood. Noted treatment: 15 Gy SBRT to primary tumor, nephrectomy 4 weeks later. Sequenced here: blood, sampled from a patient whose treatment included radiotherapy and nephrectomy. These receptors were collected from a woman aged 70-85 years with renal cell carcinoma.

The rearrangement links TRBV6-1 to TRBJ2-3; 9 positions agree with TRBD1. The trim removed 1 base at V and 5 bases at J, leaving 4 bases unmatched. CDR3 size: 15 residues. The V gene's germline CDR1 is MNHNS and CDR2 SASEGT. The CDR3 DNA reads TGTGCCAGCAGTGAAGACAGGGGGCGCGGAGATACGCAGTATTTT. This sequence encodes CASSEDRGRGDTQYF.

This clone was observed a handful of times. The CDR3 loop reads CASTTDRGRKAFF. The DNA for the CDR3 is TGTGCCAGCACCACGGACAGGGGGCGCAAAGCTTTCTTT. This chain uses TRBV6-6 with TRBJ1-1; 11 bases line up with TRBD1. There are 13 residues in the CDR3. Germline loops: CDR1 MNHNY, CDR2 SVGAGI (reference sequence). Germline trimming cut 7 bases from V and 9 bases from J; bases unmatched to any gene: 7.

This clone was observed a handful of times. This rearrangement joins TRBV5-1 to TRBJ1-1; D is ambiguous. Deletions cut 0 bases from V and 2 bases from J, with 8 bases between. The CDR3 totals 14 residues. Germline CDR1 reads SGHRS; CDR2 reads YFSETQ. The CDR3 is CASSLGLANTEAFF. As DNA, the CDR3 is TGCGCCAGCAGCTTGGGTCTGGCCAACACTGAAGCTTTCTTT.

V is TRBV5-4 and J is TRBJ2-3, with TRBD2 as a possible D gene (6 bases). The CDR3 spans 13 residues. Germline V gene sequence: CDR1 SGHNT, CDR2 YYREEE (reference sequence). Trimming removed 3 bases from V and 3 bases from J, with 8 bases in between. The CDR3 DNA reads TGTGCCAGCAGCTCTGGGGGGACAGATACGCAGTATTTT. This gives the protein CASSSGGTDTQYF.

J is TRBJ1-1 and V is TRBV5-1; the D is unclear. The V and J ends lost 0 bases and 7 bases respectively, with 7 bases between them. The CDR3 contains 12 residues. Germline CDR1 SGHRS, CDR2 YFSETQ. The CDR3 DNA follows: TGCGCCAGCAGCTTGGGATCCTATGAAGCTTTCTTT. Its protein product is CASSLGSYEAFF.

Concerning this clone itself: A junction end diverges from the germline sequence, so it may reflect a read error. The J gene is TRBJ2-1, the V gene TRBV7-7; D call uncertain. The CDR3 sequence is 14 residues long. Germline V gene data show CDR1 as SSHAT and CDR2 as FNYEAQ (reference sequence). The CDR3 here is CASSQDFSGNEQFF. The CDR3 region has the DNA TGTGCTAGCAGCCAAGATTTTTCGGGCAATGAGCAGTTCTTC.

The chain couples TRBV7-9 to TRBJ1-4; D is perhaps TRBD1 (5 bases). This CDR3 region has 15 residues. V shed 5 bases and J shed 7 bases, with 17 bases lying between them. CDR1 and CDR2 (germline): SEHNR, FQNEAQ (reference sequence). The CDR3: CASSLGGQGGEKLFF. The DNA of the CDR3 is TGTGCCAGCAGCCTCGGAGGGCAGGGCGGTGAAAAACTGTTTTTT.

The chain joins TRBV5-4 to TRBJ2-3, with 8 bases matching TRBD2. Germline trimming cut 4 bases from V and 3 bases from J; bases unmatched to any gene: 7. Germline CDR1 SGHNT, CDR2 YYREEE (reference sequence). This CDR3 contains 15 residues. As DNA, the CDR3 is TGTGCCAGCAGCGACGGGGGGGCCGGTACAGATACGCAGTATTTT. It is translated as CASSDGGAGTDTQYF.

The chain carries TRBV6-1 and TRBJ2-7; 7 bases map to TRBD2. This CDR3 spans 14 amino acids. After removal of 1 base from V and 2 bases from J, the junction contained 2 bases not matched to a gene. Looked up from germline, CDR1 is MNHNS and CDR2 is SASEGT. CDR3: CASSEVGGTYEQYF. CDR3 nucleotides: TGTGCCAGCAGTGAAGTGGGGGGGACCTACGAGCAGTACTTC.

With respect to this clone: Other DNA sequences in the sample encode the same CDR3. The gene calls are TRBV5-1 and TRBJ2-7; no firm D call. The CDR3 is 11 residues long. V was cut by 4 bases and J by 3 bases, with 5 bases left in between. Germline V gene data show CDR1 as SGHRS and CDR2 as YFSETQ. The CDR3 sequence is CASSLDYEQYF. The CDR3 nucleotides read TGCGCCAGCAGCCTGGACTACGAGCAGTACTTC. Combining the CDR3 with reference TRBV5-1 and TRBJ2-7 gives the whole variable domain KAGVTQTPRYLIKTRGQQVTLSCSPISGHRSVSWYQQTPGQGLQFLFEYFSETQRNKGNFPGRFSGRQFSNSRSEMNVSTLELGDSALYLCASSLDYEQYFGPGTRLTVT.

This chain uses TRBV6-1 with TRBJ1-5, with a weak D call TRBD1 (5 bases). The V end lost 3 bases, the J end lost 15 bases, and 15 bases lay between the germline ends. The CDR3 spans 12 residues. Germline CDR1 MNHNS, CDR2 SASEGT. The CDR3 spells CASSDPRDWRHF. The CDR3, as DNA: TGTGCCAGCAGTGACCCCCGGGACTGGCGGCATTTT.

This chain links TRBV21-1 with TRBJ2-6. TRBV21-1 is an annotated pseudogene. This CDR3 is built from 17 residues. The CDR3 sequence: CASSKDKVCSGANVLTF. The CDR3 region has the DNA TGTGCCAGCAGCAAAGATAAGGTTTGCTCTGGGGCCAACGTCCTGACTTTC.

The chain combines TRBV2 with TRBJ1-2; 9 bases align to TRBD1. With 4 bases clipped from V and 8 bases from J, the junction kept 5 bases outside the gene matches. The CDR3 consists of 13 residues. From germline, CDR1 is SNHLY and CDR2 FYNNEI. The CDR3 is CASSATGGSGYTF. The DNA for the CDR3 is TGTGCCAGCAGTGCGACAGGGGGAAGCGGCTACACCTTC.

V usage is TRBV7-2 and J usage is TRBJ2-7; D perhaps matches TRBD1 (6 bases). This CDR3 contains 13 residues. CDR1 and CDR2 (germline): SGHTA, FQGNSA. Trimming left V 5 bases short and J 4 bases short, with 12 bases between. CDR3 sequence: CASSGGHQYEQYF. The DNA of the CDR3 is TGTGCCAGCAGCGGGGGACACCAATACGAGCAGTACTTC.

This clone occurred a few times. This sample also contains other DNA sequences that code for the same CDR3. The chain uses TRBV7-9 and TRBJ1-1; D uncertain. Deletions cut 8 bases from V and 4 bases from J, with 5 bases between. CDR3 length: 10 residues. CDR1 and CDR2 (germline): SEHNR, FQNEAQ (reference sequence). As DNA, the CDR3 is TGTGCCAGCTCGCTCACTGAAGCTTTCTTT. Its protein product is CASSLTEAFF.

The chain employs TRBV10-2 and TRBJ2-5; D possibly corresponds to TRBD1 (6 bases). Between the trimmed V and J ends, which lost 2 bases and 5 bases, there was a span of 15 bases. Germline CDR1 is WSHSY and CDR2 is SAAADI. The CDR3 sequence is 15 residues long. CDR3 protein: CASSEDRRNVETQYF. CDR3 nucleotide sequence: TGCGCCAGCAGTGAGGACAGGAGGAATGTGGAGACCCAGTACTTC.

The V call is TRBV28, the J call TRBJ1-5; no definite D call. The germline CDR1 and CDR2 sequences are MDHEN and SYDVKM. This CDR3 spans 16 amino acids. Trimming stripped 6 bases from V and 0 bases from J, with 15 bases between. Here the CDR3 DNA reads TGTGCCAGCAGCAGGCCTCAGGTCCATAGCAATCAGCCCCAGCATTTT. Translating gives CASSRPQVHSNQPQHF.

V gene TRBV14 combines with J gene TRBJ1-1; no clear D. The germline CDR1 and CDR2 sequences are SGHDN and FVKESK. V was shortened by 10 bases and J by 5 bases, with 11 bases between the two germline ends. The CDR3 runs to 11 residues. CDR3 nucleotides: TGTGCCACCAGAATTGGGACTGAAGCTTTCTTT. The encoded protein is CATRIGTEAFF.

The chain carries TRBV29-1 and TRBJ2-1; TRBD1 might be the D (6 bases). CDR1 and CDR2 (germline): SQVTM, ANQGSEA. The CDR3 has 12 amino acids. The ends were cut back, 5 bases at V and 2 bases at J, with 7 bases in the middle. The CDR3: CSVNRAYNEQFF. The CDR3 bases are TGCAGCGTTAACAGGGCCTACAATGAGCAGTTCTTC.

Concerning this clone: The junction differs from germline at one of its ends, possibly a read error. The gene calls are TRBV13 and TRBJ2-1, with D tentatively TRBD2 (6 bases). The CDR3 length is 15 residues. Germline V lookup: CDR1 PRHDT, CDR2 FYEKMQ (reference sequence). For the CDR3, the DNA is TGTGCCACCCGCCGACCGGGACTTGCCTACAACGAGCAGTTCTTC. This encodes CATRRPGLAYNEQFF.

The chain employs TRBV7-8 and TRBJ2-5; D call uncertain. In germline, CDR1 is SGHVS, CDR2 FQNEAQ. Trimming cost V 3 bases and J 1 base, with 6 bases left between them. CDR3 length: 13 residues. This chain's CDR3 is CASSFMTQETQYF. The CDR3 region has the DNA TGTGCCAGCAGCTTTATGACCCAAGAGACCCAGTACTTC.

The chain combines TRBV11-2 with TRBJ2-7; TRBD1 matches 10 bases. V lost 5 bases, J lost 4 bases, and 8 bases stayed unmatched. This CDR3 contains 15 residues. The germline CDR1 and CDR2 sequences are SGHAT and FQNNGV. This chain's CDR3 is CASSRTRDRGYEQYF. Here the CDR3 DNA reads TGTGCCAGCAGCCGCACCAGGGACAGGGGTTACGAGCAGTACTTC.

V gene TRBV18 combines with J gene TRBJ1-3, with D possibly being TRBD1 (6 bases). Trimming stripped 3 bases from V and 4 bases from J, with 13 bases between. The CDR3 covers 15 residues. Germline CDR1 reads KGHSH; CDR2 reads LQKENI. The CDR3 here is CASSPRGQKGNTIYF. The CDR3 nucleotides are TGTGCCAGCTCACCTAGGGGACAAAAAGGAAACACCATATATTTT.

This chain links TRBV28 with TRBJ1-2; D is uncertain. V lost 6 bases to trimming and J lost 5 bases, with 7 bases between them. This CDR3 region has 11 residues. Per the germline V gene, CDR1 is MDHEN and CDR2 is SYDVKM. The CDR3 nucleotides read TGTGCCAGCAGGTGGCCGTATGGCTACACCTTC. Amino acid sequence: CASRWPYGYTF.

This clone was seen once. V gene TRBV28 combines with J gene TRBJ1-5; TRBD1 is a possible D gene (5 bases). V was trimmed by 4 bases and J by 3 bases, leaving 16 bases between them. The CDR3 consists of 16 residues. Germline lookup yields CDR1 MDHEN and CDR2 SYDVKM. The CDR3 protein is CASSWGGLGANQPQHF. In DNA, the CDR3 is TGTGCCAGCAGTTGGGGTGGGTTAGGGGCCAATCAGCCCCAGCATTTT.

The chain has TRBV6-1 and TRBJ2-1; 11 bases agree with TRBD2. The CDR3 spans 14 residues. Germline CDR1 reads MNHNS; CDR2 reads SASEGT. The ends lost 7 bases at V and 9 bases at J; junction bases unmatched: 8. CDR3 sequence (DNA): TGTGCCAGCATGTTTAGCGGGGGGGGGATTGAGCAGTTCTTC. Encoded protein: CASMFSGGGIEQFF.

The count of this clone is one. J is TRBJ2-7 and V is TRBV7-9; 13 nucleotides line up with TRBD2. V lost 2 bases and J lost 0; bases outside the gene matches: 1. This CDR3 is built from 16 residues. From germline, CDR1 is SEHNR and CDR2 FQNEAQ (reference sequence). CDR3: CASSLWTSGSSYEQYF. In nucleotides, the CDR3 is TGTGCCAGCAGCTTATGGACTAGCGGGAGCTCCTACGAGCAGTACTTC.

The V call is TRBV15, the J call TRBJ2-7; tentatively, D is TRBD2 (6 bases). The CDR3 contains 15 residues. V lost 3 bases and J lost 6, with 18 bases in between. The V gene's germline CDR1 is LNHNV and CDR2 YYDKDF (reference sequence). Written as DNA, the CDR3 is TGTGCCACCAGCAGGAGGACTCCAGGAGGGTTCGAGCAGTACTTC. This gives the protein CATSRRTPGGFEQYF.

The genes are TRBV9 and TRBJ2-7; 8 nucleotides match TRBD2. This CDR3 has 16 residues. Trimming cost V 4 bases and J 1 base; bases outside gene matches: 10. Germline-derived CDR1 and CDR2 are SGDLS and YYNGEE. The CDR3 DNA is TGTGCCAGCAGCCCATTTACGGCGGGGGGTTCCTACGAGCAGTACTTC. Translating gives CASSPFTAGGSYEQYF.

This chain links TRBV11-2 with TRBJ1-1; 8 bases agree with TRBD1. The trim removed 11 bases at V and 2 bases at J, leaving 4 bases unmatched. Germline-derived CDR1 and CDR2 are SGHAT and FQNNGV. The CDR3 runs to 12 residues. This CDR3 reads CAAGQGNTEAFF. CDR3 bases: TGTGCCGCAGGACAGGGTAACACTGAAGCTTTCTTT. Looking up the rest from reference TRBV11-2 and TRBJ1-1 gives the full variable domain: EAGVAQSPRYKIIEKRQSVAFWCNPISGHATLYWYQQILGQGPKLLIQFQNNGVVDDSQLPKDRFSAERLKGVDSTLKIQPAKLEDSAVYLCAAGQGNTEAFFGQGTRLTVV.

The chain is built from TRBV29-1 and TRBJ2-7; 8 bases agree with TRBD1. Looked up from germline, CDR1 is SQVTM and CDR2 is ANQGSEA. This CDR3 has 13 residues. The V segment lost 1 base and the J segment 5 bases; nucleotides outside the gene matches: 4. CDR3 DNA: TGCAGCGTTGAAGGTGCAGGGGGCAACGAGCAGTACTTC. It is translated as CSVEGAGGNEQYF.